This T cell receptor beta chain derives from a study of T cells in Graves' hyperthyroidism and ophthalmopathy. Study-wide findings and caveats: Through a model of 13 V-J features, ophthalmopathy was separated from stable hyperthyroidism.

The CDR3 sequence is 12 residues long. Germline V gives CDR1 MNHNY, CDR2 SVGAGI (reference sequence). With 5 bases removed from V and 8 bases from J, the gap between germline ends came to 12 bases. Amplification of TCR beta CDR3 regions used RNA as the template. The HTBI primer set was used in a first-round RT-PCR of the TCR CDR3. In TCRdb, the multiplex PCR reads were re-called with MiXCR into one record per CDR3 protein. The table includes 600,000 to 700,000 distinct CDR3 sequences, roughly 46% detected once. Details on this clonotype: The target antigen is unknown.

The receptor comes from an adult man with Graves' disease, either hyperthyroidism or ophthalmopathy (not recorded which). Sequences were obtained from peripheral blood or thyroid tissue (not recorded which). The rearrangement joins TRBV6-6 to TRBJ1-2; unclear D gene. CDR3 amino acids: CASSAGVRGYTF. The CDR3 bases are TGTGCCAGCAGTGCTGGGGTGCGGGGCTACACCTTC.